The entry below describes one T cell receptor (beta chain). Its target is unknown. Regulatory T cells were sorted as CD4+CD25hiCD127low/negative cells. Assay: immunoSEQ multiplex PCR; the TCRdb copy retains only in-frame clones and omits some. Counted here are around 20,000 clones, 85% to 95% occurring once; the ten biggest clones make up roughly 1%. This record belongs to a study of B cell selection in AIRE deficiency. Study conclusions and caveats: Shared Treg sequences had shorter CDR3s, biased toward rearrangements with few non-templated insertions.

The length of the CDR3 is 14 residues. Germline CDR1 MNHEY, CDR2 SMNVEV (reference sequence). V lost 8 bases to trimming and J lost 4 bases, with 15 bases between them. The genes are TRBV27 and TRBJ2-1, with D possibly TRBD2 on 6 matching bases. Source material: CD4+CD25+ Tregs sorted from PBMCs. The TCR originated in a human donor in good health. For the CDR3, the DNA is TGTGCCAGCTCGCGACTAGGGGTTTACAATGAGCAGTTCTTC. It yields the protein CASSRLGVYNEQFF.